Below, 8 T cell receptor beta chains from the same sample are listed, as sequenced in a study of shared clonotypes between healthy human individuals. Naive CD8 cells lacked CD45RO, underwent positive selection for CCR7 and left out terminally differentiated effector memory CD45RA+ cells. Sequencing used immunoSEQ multiplex PCR; TCRdb keeps in-frame clones, though not all of them. The sample carries approximately 720,000 clones, approximately 90% recorded once. Sequencing input: naive CD8+ T cells sorted from blood. The receptors come from a man in his thirties or forties in good health.

This clone appeared a single time. The chain uses TRBV7-6 and TRBJ2-3, with TRBD2 matching over 11 bases. V shed 1 base, J shed 4 bases, and the junction held 4 bases outside the gene matches. The CDR3 covers 16 residues. Germline V CDR1 and CDR2: SGHVS, FNYEAQ. The CDR3 region has the DNA TGTGCCAGCAGCTTAGATTTAGCGGGAGGGCCAGATACGCAGTATTTT. This sequence encodes CASSLDLAGGPDTQYF.

This clone appeared once. The chain recombines TRBV5-6 with TRBJ2-5; TRBD1 aligns across 11 bases. Germline CDR1 reads SGHDT; CDR2 reads YYEEEE. After removal of 4 bases from V and 5 bases from J, the junction contained 7 bases not matched to a gene. This CDR3 is built from 15 residues. CDR3 nucleotide sequence: TGTGCCAGCAGCGGTGGACAGGGGGCAATTGAGACCCAGTACTTC. It codes for CASSGGQGAIETQYF.

This clone was counted a single time. This chain links TRBV10-2 with TRBJ1-1; D uncertain. Between the trimmed V and J ends, which lost 3 bases and 0 bases, there was a span of 5 bases. The germline V gene encodes CDR1 WSHSY and CDR2 SAAADI. CDR3 size: 13 residues. CDR3 DNA sequence: TGCGCCAGCAGTGAATTTCTGAACACTGAAGCTTTCTTT. It yields the protein CASSEFLNTEAFF.

The CDR3 sequence is CASSLAEDREDYNSPLHF. The DNA of the CDR3 is TGTGCCAGCAGCTTAGCGGAGGACAGGGAAGATTATAATTCACCCCTCCACTTT. The chain uses TRBV7-8 and TRBJ1-6; 8 nucleotides agree with TRBD1. CDR1 SGHVS and CDR2 FQNEAQ come from the germline V gene. CDR3 length: 18 amino acids. Unmatched junction bases numbered 8, after V lost 0 bases and J lost 4 bases.

The rearrangement links TRBV10-1 to TRBJ2-3; the D is unclear. This CDR3 has 15 residues. Germline assignment: CDR1 WNHNN and CDR2 SYGVQD (reference sequence). V lost 3 bases to trimming and J lost 1 base, with 11 bases between them. Written as DNA, the CDR3 is TGCGCCAGCAGTGAAGGTTTAAGGGGCACAGATACGCAGTATTTT. Its protein is CASSEGLRGTDTQYF.

This clone was detected a few times. The chain recombines TRBV21-1 with TRBJ1-1. TRBV21-1 is a recognized pseudogene. There are 15 residues in the CDR3. In DNA form, the CDR3 reads TGTGCCAGCAGCAAACCGACGTCCCGGGACACTGAAGCTTTCTTT. Its protein is CASSKPTSRDTEAFF.

This chain links TRBV6-6 with TRBJ1-1; no reliable D call. CDR1 MNHNY and CDR2 SVGAGI come from the germline V gene (reference sequence). The length of the CDR3 is 14 residues. V dropped 0 bases and J dropped 4 bases, with 9 bases sitting between them. CDR3 protein: CASSYSVEFTEAFF. The DNA of the CDR3 is TGTGCCAGCAGTTACTCTGTTGAGTTCACTGAAGCTTTCTTT.

The chain combines TRBV19 with TRBJ2-1; TRBD1 agrees at 8 bases. Losses at the gene ends were 6 bases for V and 0 bases for J; bases not matched to a gene: 7. Germline V gene data show CDR1 as LNHDA and CDR2 as SQIVND (reference sequence). The CDR3 consists of 16 residues. CDR3 sequence reads: CASRDPTGGSYNEQFF. The CDR3 nucleotides are TGTGCCAGTAGAGATCCCACAGGGGGCTCCTACAATGAGCAGTTCTTC.